The 9 T cell receptor beta chains listed next were all sequenced from one sample in a study of T-cell memory formation after mild COVID-19. TCRdb ran MiXCR on the 5' RACE reads and lists one entry per CDR3 protein. Altogether 300,000 or so distinct CDR3 sequences are present, around 15% being singletons, with the ten largest covering about 23%. The sequenced sample was PBMCs or a T cell subset sorted from them (not recorded which). These receptors all stem from a man younger than 30 who had mild COVID-19 (a few samples of this study predate the infection). Cell type and time point are not known.

This clonotype was seen a few times. The V call is TRBV20-1, the J call TRBJ1-5, with no clear D. The CDR3 is made up of 13 amino acids. CDR1 DFQATT and CDR2 SNEGSKA come from the germline V gene (reference sequence). V was trimmed by 6 bases and J by 1 base, leaving 10 bases between them. The CDR3 bases are TGCAGTGCCTTTTTGGGGAGCAATCAGCCCCAGCATTTT. Protein product: CSAFLGSNQPQHF.

The chain uses TRBV10-3 and TRBJ1-6, with D uncertain. Germline V gene lookup returns CDR1 ENHRY and CDR2 SYGVKD. CDR3 length equals 14 residues. The V and J ends lost 2 bases and 7 bases respectively, with 9 bases between them. DNA for the CDR3: TGTGCCATCAGTGAGATCGCAGCAAATTCACCCCTCCACTTT. Protein sequence: CAISEIAANSPLHF.

The rearrangement joins TRBV19 to TRBJ1-1, with D possibly being TRBD1 (5 bases). In germline, CDR1 is LNHDA, CDR2 SQIVND (reference sequence). Trimming removed 6 bases from V and 3 bases from J, with 8 bases in between. The CDR3 is 12 residues long. The CDR3 reads CASRGEYTEAFF. The DNA for the CDR3 is TGTGCCAGTAGGGGGGAATACACTGAAGCTTTCTTT.

This clonotype has ten or more counts. As DNA, the CDR3 is TGTGCCATCAGTGGACAGGGGCCATCTAACACAGATACGCAGTATTTT. Its protein product is CAISGQGPSNTDTQYF. V usage is TRBV10-3 and J usage is TRBJ2-3; TRBD1 aligns across 8 bases. V lost 4 bases and J lost 2; bases outside the gene matches: 8. The length of the CDR3 is 16 residues. Germline assignment: CDR1 ENHRY and CDR2 SYGVKD.

This clonotype showed up just a few times. V gene TRBV19 combines with J gene TRBJ1-5, with 9 positions matching TRBD1. CDR1 and CDR2 from the germline V gene are LNHDA and SQIVND (reference sequence). The V and J ends lost 5 bases and 2 bases, in that order; junction bases with no gene match: 7. CDR3 size: 16 residues. The CDR3 region is CASSPDRGIGNQPQHF. In nucleotides, the CDR3 is TGTGCCAGTAGTCCGGACAGGGGTATCGGCAATCAGCCCCAGCATTTT.

CDR3 sequence reads: CASSPRRGRKTQYF. The CDR3 nucleotides read TGTGCCAGCAGCCCCCGTCGGGGTAGAAAGACCCAGTACTTC. The chain has TRBV11-2 and TRBJ2-5, with TRBD2 as a possible D gene (5 bases). This CDR3 has 14 residues. The V and J ends lost 5 bases and 6 bases respectively, with 16 bases between them. Per germline, CDR1 SGHAT and CDR2 FQNNGV.

In its sample, this clonotype was seen a few times. The genes are TRBV19 and TRBJ1-1; D call uncertain. The CDR3 length is 13 residues. Trimming took 7 bases from V and 0 from J, leaving 9 bases between them. The germline V gene has CDR1 LNHDA and CDR2 SQIVND (reference sequence). CDR3: CASKEDLNTEAFF. CDR3 nucleotide sequence: TGTGCCAGTAAGGAGGACCTGAACACTGAAGCTTTCTTT.

The rearrangement links TRBV13 to TRBJ2-1; TRBD1 agrees at 10 bases. The CDR3 covers 16 residues. V trimming: 0 bases; J trimming: 8 bases; junction bases outside the gene matches: 7. The germline V gene encodes CDR1 PRHDT and CDR2 FYEKMQ (reference sequence). DNA for the CDR3: TGTGCCAGCAGCTTAGGACTAGGACAGGGGGTGTATGAGCAGTTCTTC. Its translation: CASSLGLGQGVYEQFF.

There are a few counts of this clonotype. The chain is built from TRBV5-1 and TRBJ2-3, with 8 nucleotides matching TRBD1. Looked up from germline, CDR1 is SGHRS and CDR2 is YFSETQ. Losses at the gene ends were 3 bases for V and 2 bases for J; bases not matched to a gene: 5. This CDR3 is 15 amino acids long. The CDR3 sequence is CASSSNRGATDTQYF. The DNA for the CDR3 is TGCGCCAGCAGCTCGAACAGGGGGGCCACAGATACGCAGTATTTT.